What follows are 9 T cell receptor beta chains derived from one specimen sequenced in a study of blood T cell repertoires in COVID-19. Profiled with immunoSEQ multiplex PCR; TCRdb holds only in-frame clones, not every one. This table has around 250,000 clones, about four fifths appearing once. Sequencing used peripheral blood. These receptors were collected from a man older than 75 with acute or convalescent COVID-19.

The J gene is TRBJ2-3, the V gene TRBV5-1, with 15 bases that match TRBD2. Germline V gene lookup returns CDR1 SGHRS and CDR2 YFSETQ. The CDR3 consists of 18 residues. The trim removed 0 bases at V and 2 bases at J, leaving 4 bases unmatched. The CDR3: CASSLAGTSGRSTDTQYF. As DNA, the CDR3 is TGCGCCAGCAGCTTGGCCGGGACTAGCGGGAGGTCCACAGATACGCAGTATTTT.

The genes are TRBV3-1 (or the pseudogene TRBV3-2) and TRBJ2-7, with no clear D. This CDR3 spans 14 amino acids. Germline CDR1 reads LGHDT; CDR2 reads YNNKEL (reference sequence). V lost 4 bases and J 6 bases, leaving 16 bases between the germline ends. Written as DNA, the CDR3 is TGTGCCAGCAGCCTCAATTATGTTCCACTCGAGCAGTACTTC. Encoded protein: CASSLNYVPLEQYF.

This clone came up once. The chain combines TRBV10-2 with TRBJ1-2; a possible D gene is TRBD1 (5 bases). The CDR3 covers 15 residues. The V end was cut by 0 bases, the J end by 8 bases, with 16 bases between. CDR1 and CDR2 from the germline V gene are WSHSY and SAAADI. The CDR3 coding sequence is TGCGCCAGCAGTGAGTCGGGGACTGCACCTCGGGGCTACACCTTC. It yields the protein CASSESGTAPRGYTF.

The chain employs TRBV28 and TRBJ1-5, with a tentative D call TRBD1 (6 bases). CDR3 size: 14 residues. Looked up from germline, CDR1 is MDHEN and CDR2 is SYDVKM. V lost 7 bases and J 6 bases, leaving 16 bases between the germline ends. CDR3: CASTGTPSVQPQHF. CDR3 DNA sequence: TGTGCCAGCACCGGGACACCCTCTGTTCAGCCCCAGCATTTT.

V and J are TRBV7-9 and TRBJ2-2, with 7 bases lining up with TRBD1. The CDR3 has 14 residues. J lost 6 bases, V lost 6 bases, and 7 bases had no gene match. The germline CDR1 and CDR2 sequences are SEHNR and FQNEAQ (reference sequence). CDR3 bases: TGTGCCAGCAGGCTAGGGGGCGTCGCCGGGGAGCTGTTTTTT. This translates into CASRLGGVAGELFF.

V gene TRBV9 combines with J gene TRBJ2-4, with a weak D call TRBD1 (5 bases). CDR3 size: 14 residues. From germline, CDR1 is SGDLS and CDR2 YYNGEE. V gave up 0 bases and J gave up 4 bases, with 8 bases separating them. The CDR3 DNA reads TGTGCCAGCAGCGTAGACCAGGGAAAAAACATTCAGTACTTC. Protein: CASSVDQGKNIQYF.

CDR3 nucleotides: TGTGCCAGCAGCGAAAGACTAGCTGCTTACTACGAGCAGTACTTC. Its protein is CASSERLAAYYEQYF. This rearrangement joins TRBV7-8 to TRBJ2-7; 7 bases match TRBD2. CDR3 length: 15 residues. Germline V gene data show CDR1 as SGHVS and CDR2 as FQNEAQ. V was pared by 5 bases and J by 3 bases, with 10 bases of the junction left unmatched.

This rearrangement joins TRBV19 to TRBJ1-3; D remains ambiguous. CDR3 size: 15 residues. Germline V gene sequence: CDR1 LNHDA, CDR2 SQIVND (reference sequence). V lost 5 bases and J 7 bases, leaving 18 bases between the germline ends. The CDR3 DNA reads as TGTGCCAGTAGTCCACTGGACGTTACGGGGAACACCATATATTTT. Its translation: CASSPLDVTGNTIYF.

This clone was found a few times. V gene TRBV10-3 combines with J gene TRBJ2-1, with D perhaps matching TRBD2 (6 bases). Germline-derived CDR1 and CDR2 are ENHRY and SYGVKD. This CDR3 has 14 residues. Trimming shortened V by 3 bases and J by 7 bases, and 13 bases separated the two germline ends. CDR3 region: CAISEGNGGNEQFF. Here the CDR3 DNA reads TGTGCCATCAGTGAAGGAAATGGGGGGAATGAGCAGTTCTTC.